This T cell receptor (beta chain) was identified in a study of Ad26.COV2.S vaccination and SARS-CoV-2 variants (dated by TCRdb to the early 2020s). Describing the broader study: Vaccine-arm donors were drawn from COV1001, a multicentre, randomized, double-blind, placebo-controlled phase I-IIa trial of Ad26.COV2.S in healthy adults. The specificity and breadth of SARS-CoV-2-reactive T cell receptors after Ad26.COV2.S vaccination were assessed by TCRbeta repertoire sequencing. Ad26.COV2.S was administered intramuscularly at a dose of 5x10^10 or 1x10^11 viral particles, either as one shot or as two shots given 56 days apart. Trial participants were randomized into five groups of five: low-dose or high-dose Ad26.COV2.S given once or twice, or placebo on both occasions. A total of 32 samples were included in the TCR-sequenced set, comprising roughly 19 Ad26.COV2.S vaccine recipients, 5 placebo recipients and 8 SARS-CoV-2 convalescent individuals. Investigators remained blinded to trial group allocation during experiments and outcome assessment. The full study reports these points: After vaccination, spike-specific CD8+ and CD4+ T cell responses were reported to show substantial breadth. Vaccine and placebo recipients had comparable non-spike TCR breadth, which fits with the vaccine containing only spike. The authors noted that the TCR breadth and depth analyses may have underestimated total T cell responses. Compared with placebo recipients, Ad26.COV2.S recipients showed higher spike-specific TCR breadth (P = 0.0014). The study lacked the statistical power to compare responses across vaccine doses or regimens.

The sample's treatment or condition label is to be understood as: 19 received Ad26.COV2.S at low or high dose, single or two shots; roughly five received placebo; per-sample allocation not given. For vaccine and placebo recipients, the sequenced repertoires came from samples collected on day 63 after the first injection. In Cohort 1b, around 23 adults aged 18-55 years were enrolled at a single site in Boston, USA, between 29 July and 7 August 2020. Ad26.COV2.S was a replication-incompetent adenovirus type 26 vector that expressed a prefusion-stabilized SARS-CoV-2 spike protein derived from the original Wuhan strain. For CDR1 and CDR2, the germline V gene lists KGHSH and LQKENI. Inclusive of the bounding cysteine and phenylalanine, the CDR3 is 15 residues long. The kept DNA is CDR3 alone, 45 bases in frame from the first base. Clipping removes 0 bases from V and 7 bases from J, with 1 as the unmatched junction base count.

TCRbeta CDR3 regions were sequenced with the immunoSEQ Assay. After extraction, genomic DNA underwent amplification by bias-controlled multiplex PCR, followed by high-throughput sequencing. In the authors' own workflow: To quantify the absolute abundance of every unique TCRbeta CDR3 region, sequences were collapsed and filtered. Usable DNA was measured by amplifying reference genes present in all nucleated cells, and TCRbeta template counts were normalized to that usable DNA to estimate T cell fraction. Repertoire TCRs were annotated as SARS-CoV-2-specific by exact matching of V gene, CDR3 amino acid sequence and J gene to a known reactive TCR set. The reference SARS-CoV-2 TCR set was obtained from MIRA and was filtered for enrichment in COVID-19-positive ImmuneCODE repertoires, whereby public or cross-reactive TCRs were removed. Using the MIRA antigens, annotated TCRs were further analysed by specific ORF or by position within an ORF. Breadth was defined as annotated unique rearrangements over total unique productive rearrangements; depth was the summed frequency of those rearrangements. Group comparisons of TCR breadth used two-sided Wilcoxon rank-sum tests. Not all clones reach the TCRdb copy of this immuneACCESS table, which keeps in-frame sequences only. Checked studies attribute under half of the gap to unresolved V genes and leave the rest unexplained. That table gives V, J and clone size, and the DNA gave D and trimming. The sample table shows roughly 700,000 clones, and about 90% are seen once. The top ten clonotypes cover approximately 1.5% of the sample.

With respect to this clone: Its antigen remains undetermined. No clone much larger than this one lies a single base away; base qualities are absent.

Rearrangement joined TRBV18 to TRBJ1-4, and 11 junction bases match TRBD1. Specimen: peripheral blood, collected in a trial of Ad26.COV2.S vaccine versus placebo. This receptor was identified in a person between 18 and 65 years old who received the Ad26.COV2.S COVID-19 vaccine or a placebo. The CDR3 protein sequence reads: CASSPPGQGVEKLFF. The DNA sequence is given as TGTGCCAGCTCACCACCGGGACAGGGGGTTGAAAAACTGTTTTTT.